This entry is about one TCR beta chain. Its antigen is currently unknown. These data originate in a study of T-cell reconstitution after alpha-beta-depleted transplantation in children. Study findings and constraints: There were some patients whose high TCRbeta diversity at day 60 came from surviving recipient T cells and thymic progenitors. The origin of alpha-beta T cells about two months after transplant was reportedly several hundred expanded graft clones.

A TCRbeta library incorporating unique molecular identifiers was prepared. In TCRdb, the PCR reads were re-called with MiXCR into one record per CDR3 protein. The table shows about 980,000 distinct CDR3 sequences, with under 30% occurring only once. The CDR3 is 16 residues long. The V gene's germline CDR1 is LNHNV and CDR2 YYDKDF (reference sequence). The V gene end was trimmed by 3 bases and the J gene end by 7 bases; junction bases not matched to a gene: 10. This sequence was found in a boy younger than two who had a stem cell transplant for SCID, so the T cells may come from the graft donor. This chain links TRBV15 with TRBJ2-2; 8 bases match TRBD1. The specimen was PBMCs, mostly from graft donor cells, collected 360 days after TCRalphabeta/CD19-depleted stem cell transplant. CDR3 bases: TGTGCCACCAGCAGCCGGGGGCAGGGGGCGGTCGGGGAGCTGTTTTTT. Protein: CATSSRGQGAVGELFF.